A selection of T cell receptor beta chains follows, all from one sample in a study of T cell responses to AZD1222 COVID-19 vaccine. Clones were sequenced by immunoSEQ multiplex PCR, and TCRdb holds only the in-frame ones, with some missing. Counted here are some 150,000 clones, around 86% occurring once; the ten biggest clones make up 4.1%. Material: peripheral blood, obtained on day 0 of MenACWY control vaccination. The receptor source for this set is an adult in good health. Both conserved end residues are part of each CDR3. D genes are given only for firm matches. Not all rows give a size; the values are once, few, many and, for expanded clones, a class.

CDR3 DNA	CDR3 protein	V gene	D gene	J gene	clone size
TGTGCCAGCAGTTTAAGGCGCACTGAACCCCTCCACTTT	CASSLRRTEPLHF	TRBV12-3/TRBV12-4	NA	TRBJ1-6	NA
TGTGCCAGCAGCTTAGGCTTGCGGGGGGGGAATGAGCAGTTCTTC	CASSLGLRGGNEQFF	TRBV11-2	TRBD2	TRBJ2-1	NA
TGTGCCAGCCAAACTGCGGGAAGTAGGGGAAAACTGTTTTTT	CASQTAGSRGKLFF	TRBV3-1/TRBV3-2	NA	TRBJ1-4	NA
TGTGCCAGCAGACTTAGCCCCGACAGCTATGGCTACACCTTC	CASRLSPDSYGYTF	TRBV2	NA	TRBJ1-2	NA
TGTGCCACCGGGACAGGGGTATATGGCTACACCTTC	CATGTGVYGYTF	TRBV2	TRBD1	TRBJ1-2	NA
TGTGCCAGCAGTATGAGTAATCAGCCCCAGCATTTT	CASSMSNQPQHF	TRBV28	NA	TRBJ1-5	once
TGTGCCAGCATCCGGCCCGGGGAGACCCAGTACTTC	CASIRPGETQYF	TRBV6-5	NA	TRBJ2-5	NA
TGTGCCAGCAGCCAAGATCCCCTCTATGGCTACACCTTC	CASSQDPLYGYTF	TRBV3-1/TRBV3-2	NA	TRBJ1-2	once
TGTGCCAGCAGCGTAGTTGGGGGGACGGGAAACACCATATATTTT	CASSVVGGTGNTIYF	TRBV9	NA	TRBJ1-3	few
TGTGCCAGCAGTGAGAAGGGGGCGTATGGCTACACCTTC	CASSEKGAYGYTF	TRBV2	TRBD1	TRBJ1-2	NA
TGTGCCAGCAGCGGACCAAACTACCATGGCTACACCTTC	CASSGPNYHGYTF	TRBV9	NA	TRBJ1-2	once
TGTGCCAGCAGCCGCTCCGGGACGTCCTATGGCTACACCTTC	CASSRSGTSYGYTF	TRBV3-1/TRBV3-2	NA	TRBJ1-2	NA
TGTGCCAGCAGCCAATCGGGACTTACCGGGGAGCTGTTTTTT	CASSQSGLTGELFF	TRBV16	NA	TRBJ2-2	NA
TGTGCCAGCAGTTCCCCAGAGGGGATACCAAATCAGCCCCAGCATTTT	CASSSPEGIPNQPQHF	TRBV6-5	NA	TRBJ1-5	NA
TGTGCCAGCAGCCAAGGCCGTCGGACAGCGGTCTACGAGCAGTACTTC	CASSQGRRTAVYEQYF	TRBV3-1/TRBV3-2	NA	TRBJ2-7	NA
TGTGCCAGCAGCCTAACAGGGGGGAACACTGAAGCTTTCTTT	CASSLTGGNTEAFF	TRBV2	TRBD1	TRBJ1-1	NA
TGTGCCACCAGCAGAGATTCAGGGGGCGAGACTAATGAAAAACTGTTTTTT	CATSRDSGGETNEKLFF	TRBV15	TRBD1	TRBJ1-4	NA
TGCAGCGTTGATTTTGACCAGACCGGGGCCCAGTACTTC	CSVDFDQTGAQYF	TRBV29-1	NA	TRBJ2-5	NA
TGTGCCAGCAGCTTCGCGGACCCCGGCGGAAACACCATATATTTT	CASSFADPGGNTIYF	TRBV5-5	NA	TRBJ1-3	NA
TGTGCCAGCAGCTTTATGGCGGGGGGCCCCAAAAACATTCAGTACTTC	CASSFMAGGPKNIQYF	TRBV5-4	TRBD2	TRBJ2-4	NA
TGTGCCAGCAGCCCTATTCCCGGGTATCAATCCTCTTACGAGCAGTACTTC	CASSPIPGYQSSYEQYF	TRBV28	NA	TRBJ2-7	NA
TGTGCCAGTAGTCTTCAACAGGGTGGAACTGAAGCTTTCTTT	CASSLQQGGTEAFF	TRBV19	NA	TRBJ1-1	once
TGTGCCACCAGTGACCCTAAGGGCGGGGTTACTGGGGCCAACGTCCTGACTTTC	CATSDPKGGVTGANVLTF	TRBV24-1	NA	TRBJ2-6	NA
TGTGCCAGCAGCCAAAGGGCAGGCGAAAAACTGTTTTTT	CASSQRAGEKLFF	TRBV14	NA	TRBJ1-4	NA
TGTGCCAGCAGAAGAGACCTAGGCAATGAGCAGTTCTTC	CASRRDLGNEQFF	TRBV2	NA	TRBJ2-1	NA
TGTGCCAGCAGCCCGGACATATATAATTCACCCCTCCACTTT	CASSPDIYNSPLHF	TRBV5-5	NA	TRBJ1-6	NA
TGTGCCAGCAGCTTGTCCAGTGACTATGGCTACACCTTC	CASSLSSDYGYTF	TRBV7-9	NA	TRBJ1-2	NA
TGTGCCAGCAGCTCAGCGGGGGACACTGGAGATACGCAGTATTTT	CASSSAGDTGDTQYF	TRBV11-3	TRBD2	TRBJ2-3	NA
TGTGCCAGCAGCCAGAACTGGAACACTGAAGCTTTCTTT	CASSQNWNTEAFF	TRBV6-6	NA	TRBJ1-1	NA
TGTGCCAGCAGGAACAGTCATCCCGAGCAGTACTTC	CASRNSHPEQYF	TRBV6-5	NA	TRBJ2-7	NA
TGTGCCAGCAGCCTCGTAGGGACAGGGGGCGTGACTGAAGCTTTCTTT	CASSLVGTGGVTEAFF	TRBV7-9	TRBD1	TRBJ1-1	few
TGTGCCAGCAGCCAAGATTTTAGGGCCAGGGACCCATATGGCTACACCTTC	CASSQDFRARDPYGYTF	TRBV4-2	NA	TRBJ1-2	once
TGTGCCAGCAGCTCGGGGCAAATGAGTGAAAAACTGTTTTTT	CASSSGQMSEKLFF	TRBV11-2	NA	TRBJ1-4	NA
TGTGCCAGCAGCTTGAAGGACGCCTACGAGCAGTACTTC	CASSLKDAYEQYF	TRBV5-4	NA	TRBJ2-7	NA
TGTGCCAGCCGCAAACTAGCGGGGGGGCGTTTTGATGAGCAGTTCTTC	CASRKLAGGRFDEQFF	TRBV7-8	TRBD2	TRBJ2-1	NA
TGTGCCAGCAGTGAAGGGACCCCGGATGGCTACACCTTC	CASSEGTPDGYTF	TRBV6-1	NA	TRBJ1-2	many
TGTGCCAGCAGCTTCCCGGTGGGCTACGAGCAGTACTTC	CASSFPVGYEQYF	TRBV7-9	NA	TRBJ2-7	NA
TGTGCCAGCGGGCTAGCGGGGGGCAATGAGCAGTTCTTC	CASGLAGGNEQFF	TRBV7-9	TRBD2	TRBJ2-1	NA
TGTGCCTGGAGTGTAAGTTCTGGAAACACCATATATTTT	CAWSVSSGNTIYF	TRBV30	NA	TRBJ1-3	NA
TGTGCCACCAGTCGGGCAGGGATGAACACCGGGGAGCTGTTTTTT	CATSRAGMNTGELFF	TRBV24-1	NA	TRBJ2-2	NA
TGTGCCAGCAGCATCGCCGGGACAGGGGCGCGCGAGCAGTACTTC	CASSIAGTGAREQYF	TRBV5-4	TRBD1	TRBJ2-7	NA
TGTGCCAGCAGCTTTCGTAGTGAGCAGTTCTTC	CASSFRSEQFF	TRBV5-5	NA	TRBJ2-1	NA
TGTGCCAGCAGCCAAGGCGGAAACAATGAGCAGTTCTTC	CASSQGGNNEQFF	TRBV14	NA	TRBJ2-1	NA
TGTGCCAGCAGTTCCCGACAGGGCAGTAATTCACCCCTCCACTTT	CASSSRQGSNSPLHF	TRBV6-5	TRBD1	TRBJ1-6	NA
TGTGCCAGCAGTCTTACCGGGACTAGGACCGTTGAGCAGTTCTTC	CASSLTGTRTVEQFF	TRBV6-5	TRBD2	TRBJ2-1	once
TGTGCCAGCAGCCAAAGGAGAGCTGGGCGAGAGACCCAGTACTTC	CASSQRRAGRETQYF	TRBV3-1/TRBV3-2	NA	TRBJ2-5	NA
TGTGCCAGCAGTCCCCCCGGGACGCTTCTACGGAGCGGGGAGCTGTTTTTT	CASSPPGTLLRSGELFF	TRBV27	NA	TRBJ2-2	NA
TGTGCCAGCTCATCCGGGACAGGGGCAGAGCAGTACTTC	CASSSGTGAEQYF	TRBV16	TRBD1	TRBJ2-7	NA
TGCGCCAGCAGCTTAAGCCAGGGGACTAGAGAAAAACTGTTTTTT	CASSLSQGTREKLFF	TRBV5-1	NA	TRBJ1-4	NA
TGTGCCAGCAGCCCCGGGGCCTACGAGCAGTACTTC	CASSPGAYEQYF	TRBV6-5	NA	TRBJ2-7	NA
TGTGCCAGTAGCGAGAATCAGGGGGCGGGCTACACCTTC	CASSENQGAGYTF	TRBV19	TRBD1	TRBJ1-2	NA
TGTGCCAGCAGTTTATCAGGGGGCTTCTATGGCTACACCTTC	CASSLSGGFYGYTF	TRBV28	TRBD1	TRBJ1-2	NA
TGTGCCAGCAGTACCCGGGCGGACACCGGGGAGCTGTTTTTT	CASSTRADTGELFF	TRBV6-5	NA	TRBJ2-2	once
TGTGCCAGCAGTAACACAGGGGGATACACAGATACGCAGTATTTT	CASSNTGGYTDTQYF	TRBV6-5	TRBD1	TRBJ2-3	NA
TGTGCCAGCTCACCACAGGGGTCTCGCTCTGGAAACACCATATATTTT	CASSPQGSRSGNTIYF	TRBV18	NA	TRBJ1-3	NA
TGCAGCGTTGACGGGGGACACCCGTCCCGGACCCAGTACTTC	CSVDGGHPSRTQYF	TRBV29-1	NA	TRBJ2-5	few
TGTGCCAGCAGTGACTCTAGCGGGGGAGGGCACGATACGCAGTATTTT	CASSDSSGGGHDTQYF	TRBV6-4	TRBD2	TRBJ2-3	NA
TGTGCCAGCAGTCCAGGGGCCACAGCGAGCAATCAGCCCCAGCATTTT	CASSPGATASNQPQHF	TRBV28	NA	TRBJ1-5	NA
TGTGCCAGCAGTCTATTGGCGGGGACCGTCGGGGAGCTGTTTTTT	CASSLLAGTVGELFF	TRBV27	NA	TRBJ2-2	NA
TGTGCCATCGGACAGGAGGGCACAGATACGCAGTATTTT	CAIGQEGTDTQYF	TRBV6-4	TRBD1	TRBJ2-3	NA